This T cell receptor beta chain was captured in a study of blood T cell repertoires in COVID-19. Overall study: Samples taken during acute and convalescent COVID-19 were collected in the United States, Italy and Spain.

Deletions cut 1 base from V and 7 bases from J, with 7 bases between. This CDR3 spans 13 amino acids. CDR1 is LGHNA and CDR2 is YNFKEQ in the germline V gene. Original analysis: Amplification with reference gene primers provided the estimates of nucleated cell counts. Sequenced by immunoSEQ multiplex PCR; TCRdb stores in-frame clones only, minus some. V and J calls and clone size come straight from that table; D and trimming were deduced from the DNA. The sample includes approximately 71,000 clones, about 88% of them seen just once. The TCR comes from a human donor in a cohort sampled during active COVID-19. The chain combines TRBV4-2 with TRBJ2-2; D is undetermined. The specimen was peripheral blood. CDR3 sequence (DNA): TGTGCCAGCAGCCAAGGATCGGGCGGGGAGCTGTTTTTT. Translating it yields CASSQGSGGELFF.